A single sample gave rise to the 3 T cell receptor beta chains below, sequenced in a study of shared clonotypes between healthy human individuals. Some clones are missing from TCRdb's copy, which holds only in-frame ones; the method was immunoSEQ multiplex PCR. The table includes roughly 2.2 million clones, approximately 90% detected once. Specimen: naive CD4+ T cells from PBMCs. Documented subset: CD45RA+ positively selected. The receptors here all came from a young man in good health. Some clones in this sample may be carry-over from other donors' samples.

Here the CDR3 reads CASSLEASGNYEQYF. The DNA of the CDR3 is TGCGCCAGCAGCTTGGAGGCTAGCGGCAACTACGAGCAGTACTTC. The J gene is TRBJ2-7, the V gene TRBV5-1, with TRBD2 matching over 7 bases. The CDR3 covers 15 residues. Germline V gene data show CDR1 as SGHRS and CDR2 as YFSETQ. The trim removed 0 bases at V and 3 bases at J, leaving 6 bases unmatched.

The table lists this clone with a count of one. The chain couples TRBV5-4 to TRBJ2-3; no firm D call. Germline V CDR1 and CDR2: SGHNT, YYREEE (reference sequence). CDR3 length: 11 amino acids. The germline V and J ends were trimmed by 5 bases and 8 bases, with 9 bases remaining between them. This CDR3 reads CASRDGVTQYF. For the CDR3, the DNA is TGTGCCAGCAGGGATGGTGTTACGCAGTATTTT.

V usage is TRBV7-2 and J usage is TRBJ1-1; 10 nucleotides match TRBD1. Germline V gene data show CDR1 as SGHTA and CDR2 as FQGNSA. The CDR3 length is 14 residues. The V segment lost 0 bases and the J segment 11 bases; nucleotides outside the gene matches: 6. CDR3 DNA: TGTGCCAGCAGCTTAGCGACAGGGGGCAAGGGGGCTTTCTTT. Encoded protein: CASSLATGGKGAFF. Looking up the rest from reference TRBV7-2 and TRBJ1-1 gives the full variable domain: GAGVSQSPSNKVTEKGKDVELRCDPISGHTALYWYRQSLGQGLEFLIYFQGNSAPDKSGLPSDRFSAERTGGSVSTLTIQRTQQEDSAVYLCASSLATGGKGAFFGQGTRLTVV.